The source of this T cell receptor (beta chain) is a study of cytomegalovirus exposure and HLA in healthy donors. Study information: An earlier analysis found 100 million or so unique TCR beta sequences from approximately 170 million T cells.

The primer mix had 60 Vbeta and 13 Jbeta primers. The assay was immunoSEQ multiplex PCR, and TCRdb's table has in-frame clones only and misses some. The sample comprises fewer than 70,000 clones, 65% to 90% of which are singletons, and about 1.6% rests with the top ten. In germline, CDR1 is SGDLS, CDR2 YYNGEE. V was pared by 2 bases and J by 2 bases, with 12 bases between. The CDR3 consists of 15 residues. Source material: PBMCs. The chain joins TRBV9 to TRBJ2-3; D not resolved. The TCR was taken from a human donor in good health. The CDR3 DNA is TGTGCCAGCAGCGTTTACGGCGGAAACACAGATACGCAGTATTTT. Protein sequence: CASSVYGGNTDTQYF. Based on the CDR3 plus reference TRBV9 and TRBJ2-3, the full variable domain is DSGVTQTPKHLITATGQRVTLRCSPRSGDLSVYWYQQSLDQGLQFLIQYYNGEERAKGNILERFSAQQFPDLHSELNLSSLELGDSALYFCASSVYGGNTDTQYFGPGTRLTVL.